Shown below are 11 T cell receptor beta chains from a single sample sequenced in a study of Ad26.COV2.S vaccination and SARS-CoV-2 variants. As for treatment: about 20 received Ad26.COV2.S at low or high dose, single or two shots; 5 received placebo; per-sample allocation not given. Vaccine and placebo recipients were sampled on day 63 after the first injection. The repertoire was sequenced with immunoSEQ multiplex PCR; TCRdb's copy has only in-frame clones and lacks some. Of about 350,000 clones listed, about 88% were seen once; the top ten hold about 10%. Here the sequenced sample was peripheral blood, taken in a trial of Ad26.COV2.S vaccine versus placebo. The source is a person between 18 and 59 years old who received the Ad26.COV2.S COVID-19 vaccine or a placebo.

The CDR3 region is CASRPRRDLAKNIQYF. Here the CDR3 DNA reads TGTGCCAGCCGCCCCAGGCGGGACCTAGCCAAAAACATTCAGTACTTC. The chain links TRBV4-2 to TRBJ2-4; TRBD2 is a possible D gene (6 bases). The germline V gene has CDR1 LGHNA and CDR2 YNFKEQ. This CDR3 is 16 amino acids long. V lost 8 bases, J lost 0 bases, and 17 bases lay in between.

The chain is built from TRBV27 and TRBJ1-5, with 7 bases matching TRBD1. J was trimmed by 3 bases and V by 6 bases; bases with no gene match: 5. The CDR3 covers 14 residues. Germline values: CDR1 MNHEY, CDR2 SMNVEV (reference sequence). The CDR3 sequence is CASRGQLTNQPQHF. The CDR3 DNA reads TGTGCCAGCAGGGGACAGCTTACCAATCAGCCCCAGCATTTT.

The chain links TRBV4-3 to TRBJ2-1, with 9 bases matching TRBD2. V was pared by 0 bases and J by 7 bases, with 7 bases of the junction left unmatched. CDR1 and CDR2 (germline): LGHNA, YSLEER. This CDR3 is 16 amino acids long. The CDR3, as DNA: TGCGCCAGCAGCCAAGATTGGGGCGGGGGGGCAAATGAGCAGTTCTTC. It encodes CASSQDWGGGANEQFF.

V usage is TRBV21-1 and J usage is TRBJ2-2; the table names TRBD1, a call not compared with the DNA. TRBV21-1 is deemed a pseudogene. CDR3 size: 18 residues. The CDR3 sequence is CASKDTDRDRPNTGELFF. The CDR3 DNA is TGTGCCAGCAAGGATACCGACAGGGATCGCCCGAACACCGGGGAGCTGTTTTTT.

This rearrangement joins TRBV24-1 to TRBJ2-2; D may be TRBD1 or TRBD2 (5 bases each). V was pared by 5 bases and J by 1 base, with 13 bases between. From germline, CDR1 is KGHDR and CDR2 SFDVKD. The CDR3 has 16 residues. CDR3 in amino acids: CATSAGRGKNTGELFF. The CDR3 bases are TGTGCCACCAGTGCGGGACGAGGGAAGAACACCGGGGAGCTGTTTTTT.

The rearrangement uses TRBV3-1 (or the pseudogene TRBV3-2) and TRBJ2-5; 7 bases map to TRBD2. V lost 0 bases, J lost 5 bases, and 12 bases stayed unmatched. CDR1 is LGHDT, CDR2 YNNKEL, per germline (reference sequence). CDR3 length: 17 residues. For the CDR3, the DNA is TGTGCCAGCAGCCAAGAACTTGGACTAGTTGTTTCGGAGACCCAGTACTTC. Encoded protein: CASSQELGLVVSETQYF.

This chain joins TRBV6-5 and TRBJ1-2, with unresolved D. The length of the CDR3 is 14 residues. Germline CDR1 reads MNHEY; CDR2 reads SVGAGI. Trimming stripped 6 bases from V and 8 bases from J, with 19 bases between. The CDR3 here is CASSLGDTTWGYTF. The CDR3 nucleotides read TGTGCCAGCAGCCTGGGTGACACGACGTGGGGCTACACCTTC.

V usage is TRBV10-2 and J usage is TRBJ2-2, with 7 bases identical to TRBD1. This CDR3 contains 14 residues. Germline lookup yields CDR1 WSHSY and CDR2 SAAADI. V gave up 7 bases and J gave up 1 base; unmatched junction bases: 3. The chain's CDR3 is CASTRQGNTGELFF. CDR3 bases: TGCGCCAGCACAAGACAGGGGAACACCGGGGAGCTGTTTTTT.

About this clone: Other DNA sequences in this specimen translate into the identical CDR3. V gene TRBV19 combines with J gene TRBJ1-5, with D tentatively TRBD1 (5 bases). The CDR3 is 13 amino acids. CDR1 is LNHDA, CDR2 SQIVND, per germline (reference sequence). V was trimmed by 2 bases and J by 7 bases, leaving 9 bases between them. Here the CDR3 DNA reads TGTGCCAGTAGTATACAGGGAGGACAGCCCCAGCATTTT. It is translated as CASSIQGGQPQHF.

V is TRBV6-1 and J is TRBJ2-1, with a possible D match to TRBD2 (6 bases). Trimming took 0 bases from V and 3 from J, leaving 6 bases between them. CDR1 is MNHNS and CDR2 is SASEGT in the germline V gene. This CDR3 comprises 14 residues. CDR3 nucleotide sequence: TGTGCCAGCAGTGAAGCCGGGAGCTACAATGAGCAGTTCTTC. Encoded protein: CASSEAGSYNEQFF.

The CDR3 nucleotides read TGCGCCAGCAGCCAAGCCACGGACAGGGCGGACACCATATATTTT. Protein product: CASSQATDRADTIYF. The gene calls are TRBV4-3 and TRBJ1-3; 8 bases line up with TRBD1. The germline V gene has CDR1 LGHNA and CDR2 YSLEER. The CDR3 is 15 residues long. V gave up 1 base and J gave up 8 bases; unmatched junction bases: 7.